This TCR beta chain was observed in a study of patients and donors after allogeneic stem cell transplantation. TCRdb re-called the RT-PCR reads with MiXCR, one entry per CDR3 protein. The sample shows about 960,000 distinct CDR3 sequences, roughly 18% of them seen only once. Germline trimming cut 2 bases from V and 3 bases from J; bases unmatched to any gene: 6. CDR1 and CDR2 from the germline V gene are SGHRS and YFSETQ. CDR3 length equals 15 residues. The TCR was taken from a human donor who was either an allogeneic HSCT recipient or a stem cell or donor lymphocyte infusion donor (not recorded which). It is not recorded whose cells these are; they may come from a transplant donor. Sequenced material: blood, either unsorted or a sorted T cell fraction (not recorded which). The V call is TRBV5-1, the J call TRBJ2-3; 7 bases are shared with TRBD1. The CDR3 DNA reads TGCGCCAGCAGCTTTTACCAGGGGGAGACAGATACGCAGTATTTT. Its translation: CASSFYQGETDTQYF.